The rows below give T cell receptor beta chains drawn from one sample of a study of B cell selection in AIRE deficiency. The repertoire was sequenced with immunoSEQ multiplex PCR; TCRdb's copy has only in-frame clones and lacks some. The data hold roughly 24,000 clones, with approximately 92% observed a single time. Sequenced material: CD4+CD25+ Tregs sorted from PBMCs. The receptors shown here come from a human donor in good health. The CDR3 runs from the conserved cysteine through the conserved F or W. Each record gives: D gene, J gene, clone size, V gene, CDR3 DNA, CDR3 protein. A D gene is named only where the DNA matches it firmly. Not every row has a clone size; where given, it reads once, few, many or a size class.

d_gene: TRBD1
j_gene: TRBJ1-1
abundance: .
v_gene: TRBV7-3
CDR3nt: TGTGCCAGCAGCAAAACAGGGGGATCCACTGAAGCTTTCTTT
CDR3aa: CASSKTGGSTEAFF

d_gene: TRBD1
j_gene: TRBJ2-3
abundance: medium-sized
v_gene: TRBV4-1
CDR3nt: TGCGCCAGCAGCCAAGATTCAGGCACAGGGGGTAAATTGACAGATACGCAGTATTTT
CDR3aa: CASSQDSGTGGKLTDTQYF

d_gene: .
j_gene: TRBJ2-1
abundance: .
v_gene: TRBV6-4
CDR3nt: TGTGCCAGCAGTGACGCTAGGTTTGGTGAGCAGTTCTTC
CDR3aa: CASSDARFGEQFF

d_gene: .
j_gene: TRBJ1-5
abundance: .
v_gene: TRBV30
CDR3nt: TGTGCCTGGAGTCGGCGGGGGGGTAGCAATCAGCCCCAGCATTTT
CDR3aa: CAWSRRGGSNQPQHF

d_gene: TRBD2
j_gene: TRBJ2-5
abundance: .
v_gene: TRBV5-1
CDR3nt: TGCGCCAGCAGCCCGACTAGCGGGGGGGCTCGGGAGACCCAGTACTTC
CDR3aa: CASSPTSGGARETQYF

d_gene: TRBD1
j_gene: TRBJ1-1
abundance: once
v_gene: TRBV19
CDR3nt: TGTGCCAGTGGGGACAGGGCCGGCGAAGCTTTCTTT
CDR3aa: CASGDRAGEAFF

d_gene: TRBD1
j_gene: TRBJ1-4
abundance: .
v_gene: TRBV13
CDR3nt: TGTGCCAGCAGCTTAGCACAGGGGACTAATGAAAAACTGTTTTTT
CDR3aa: CASSLAQGTNEKLFF

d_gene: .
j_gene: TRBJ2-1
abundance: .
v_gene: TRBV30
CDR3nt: TGTGCCTGGAGTGTAGGGAGCTCCTACAATGAGCAGTTCTTC
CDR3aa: CAWSVGSSYNEQFF

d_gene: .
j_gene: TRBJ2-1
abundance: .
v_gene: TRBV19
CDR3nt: TGTGCCAGTAGTATAGGAGGGACGGGCAATGAGCAGTTCTTC
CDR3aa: CASSIGGTGNEQFF

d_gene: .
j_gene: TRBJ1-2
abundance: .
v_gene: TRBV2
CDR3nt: TGTGCCAGCAGTGAAGTTAACAGACCTTCGAACTATGGCTACACCTTC
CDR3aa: CASSEVNRPSNYGYTF

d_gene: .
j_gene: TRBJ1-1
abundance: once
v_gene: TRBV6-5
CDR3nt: TGTGCCAGCAGTTACTCCCGGGGGAACACTGAAGCTTTCTTT
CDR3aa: CASSYSRGNTEAFF

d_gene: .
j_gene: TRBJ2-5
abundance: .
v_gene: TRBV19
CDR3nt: TGTGCCAGTAGTACTAGACCCACCGGGACCCAGTACTTC
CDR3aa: CASSTRPTGTQYF

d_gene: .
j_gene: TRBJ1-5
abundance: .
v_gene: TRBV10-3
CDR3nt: TGTGCCATCAGTGGCCCTGATCAGCCCCAGCATTTT
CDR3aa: CAISGPDQPQHF

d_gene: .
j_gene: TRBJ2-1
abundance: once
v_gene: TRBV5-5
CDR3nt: TGTGCCAGCAGCTTGTGGGGTGTAAGCTCCTACAATGAGCAGTTCTTC
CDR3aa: CASSLWGVSSYNEQFF

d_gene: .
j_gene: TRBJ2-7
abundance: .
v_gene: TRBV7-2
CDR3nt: TGTGCCAGCAGCTTTTCGGGGGGCCGGTACGAGCAGTACTTC
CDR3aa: CASSFSGGRYEQYF

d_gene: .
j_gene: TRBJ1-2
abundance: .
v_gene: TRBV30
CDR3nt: TGTGCCTGGAGTGTACAACAGGGCTACACCTTC
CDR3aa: CAWSVQQGYTF

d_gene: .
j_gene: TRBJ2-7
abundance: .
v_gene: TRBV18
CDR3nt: TGTGCCAGCTCATCAGGGACCTACGAGCAGTACTTC
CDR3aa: CASSSGTYEQYF

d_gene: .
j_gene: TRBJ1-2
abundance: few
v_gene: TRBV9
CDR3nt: TGTGCCAGCAGCGTAGACGACTATGGCTACACCTTC
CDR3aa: CASSVDDYGYTF

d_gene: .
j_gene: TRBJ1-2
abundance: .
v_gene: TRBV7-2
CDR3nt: TGTGCCAGCAGCTTACCAGGGTGGGCCTATGGCTACACCTTC
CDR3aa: CASSLPGWAYGYTF

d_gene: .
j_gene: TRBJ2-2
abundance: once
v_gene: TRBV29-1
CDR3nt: TGCAGCGTTGAAGAAGCCCAGGCTAACACCGGGGAGCTGTTTTTT
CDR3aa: CSVEEAQANTGELFF